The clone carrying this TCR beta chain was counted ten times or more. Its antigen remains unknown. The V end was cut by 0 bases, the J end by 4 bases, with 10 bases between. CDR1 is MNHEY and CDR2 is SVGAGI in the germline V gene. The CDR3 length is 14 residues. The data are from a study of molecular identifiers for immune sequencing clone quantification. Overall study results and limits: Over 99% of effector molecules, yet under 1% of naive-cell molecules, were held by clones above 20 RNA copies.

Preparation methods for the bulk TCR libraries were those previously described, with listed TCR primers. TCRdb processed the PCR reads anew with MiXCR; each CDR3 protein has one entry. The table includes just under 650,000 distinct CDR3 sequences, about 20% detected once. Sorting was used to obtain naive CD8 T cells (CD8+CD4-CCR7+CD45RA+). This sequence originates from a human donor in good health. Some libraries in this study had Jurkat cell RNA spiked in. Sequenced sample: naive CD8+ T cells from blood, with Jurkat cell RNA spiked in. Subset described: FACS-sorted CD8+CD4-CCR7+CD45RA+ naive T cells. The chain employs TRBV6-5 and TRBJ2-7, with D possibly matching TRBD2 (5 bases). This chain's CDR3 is CASSYSSPGYEQYF. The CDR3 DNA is TGTGCCAGCAGTTACTCGAGTCCGGGGTACGAGCAGTACTTC.